The 12 T cell receptor beta chains below all came from one sample that was sequenced in a study of beta chain features in type 1 diabetes. The investigators reverse transcribed all of the isolated RNA, so they sequenced expressed TCRB transcripts. Generated by immunoSEQ multiplex PCR, the TCRdb table keeps only in-frame clones and is missing some. The table has 110,000 to 150,000 clones, 9.5% to 10% seen once. The sequenced material came from central memory CD4+ T cells from blood. Receptors originate from a woman aged 40 to 49 in good health.

This clone was counted ten times or more. The chain has TRBV29-1 and TRBJ1-5; a weak D match, TRBD1 (6 bases). V was pared by 4 bases and J by 4 bases, with 11 bases between. CDR1 and CDR2 (germline): SQVTM, ANQGSEA. The CDR3 extends over 13 amino acids. CDR3 region: CSVADSLNQPQHF. The DNA for the CDR3 is TGCAGCGTTGCGGACAGCCTAAATCAGCCCCAGCATTTT.

J is TRBJ1-2 and V is TRBV7-2, with D possibly being TRBD1 (5 bases). Germline-derived CDR1 and CDR2 are SGHTA and FQGNSA. The CDR3 is made up of 15 amino acids. V was clipped by 5 bases and J by 1 base, with 14 bases between them. The CDR3: CASSHRAGLNYGYTF. The CDR3 DNA reads TGTGCCAGCAGCCATCGGGCAGGGCTTAACTATGGCTACACCTTC.

This clone was seen only a few times. The chain joins TRBV29-1 to TRBJ1-2; D call uncertain. Trimming shortened V by 7 bases and J by 2 bases, and 8 bases separated the two germline ends. The germline V gene has CDR1 SQVTM and CDR2 ANQGSEA. CDR3 size: 11 residues. This CDR3 is CSGLENYGYTF. The DNA of the CDR3 is TGCAGCGGTTTGGAGAACTATGGCTACACCTTC. Based on the CDR3 plus reference TRBV29-1 and TRBJ1-2, the full variable domain is SAVISQKPSRDICQRGTSLTIQCQVDSQVTMMFWYRQQPGQSLTLIATANQGSEATYESGFVIDKFPISRPNLTFSTLTVSNMSPEDSSIYLCSGLENYGYTFGSGTRLTVV.

This clone was counted a few times. This chain uses TRBV14 with TRBJ2-5; TRBD2 is a possible D gene (5 bases). Germline V gives CDR1 SGHDN, CDR2 FVKESK. The CDR3 sequence is 16 residues long. Trimming pared 2 bases from V and 3 bases from J, leaving 16 bases between. This chain's CDR3 is CASSQLAAPDEETQYF. The CDR3 DNA follows: TGTGCCAGCAGCCAACTAGCAGCGCCGGACGAAGAGACCCAGTACTTC.

The rearrangement links TRBV7-8 to TRBJ1-2, with D perhaps TRBD1 (6 bases). V lost 1 base and J lost 6, with 15 bases in between. CDR3 length: 15 residues. CDR1 is SGHVS and CDR2 is FQNEAQ in the germline V gene. CDR3 loop: CASSLELTGRNGYTF. CDR3 DNA: TGTGCCAGCAGCTTAGAACTGACAGGAAGGAATGGCTACACCTTC.

This clone was detected many times. J is TRBJ2-5 and V is TRBV2, with 12 bases lining up with TRBD2. The J segment lost 6 bases and the V segment lost 2 bases, leaving 4 bases of the junction unmatched. CDR1 and CDR2 from the germline V gene are SNHLY and FYNNEI. The CDR3 totals 15 residues. The CDR3 coding sequence is TGTGCCAGCAGTGAACTAGCGGGGGGGCCGCAGACCCAGTACTTC. It codes for CASSELAGGPQTQYF.

This clone was observed at least ten times. This sequence joins TRBV27 and TRBJ2-1, with D unclear. V lost 5 bases to trimming and J lost 0 bases, with 8 bases between them. This CDR3 region has 14 residues. Germline loops: CDR1 MNHEY, CDR2 SMNVEV (reference sequence). The CDR3 loop reads CASSRADSYNEQFF. The CDR3 region has the DNA TGTGCCAGCAGTCGCGCGGACTCCTACAATGAGCAGTTCTTC.

This clone has a count of ten or more. This sequence joins TRBV29-1 and TRBJ2-7, with D tentatively TRBD1 (5 bases). The V gene lost 6 bases and the J gene lost 1 base, with 16 bases spanning the gap. This CDR3 is 14 amino acids long. CDR1 is SQVTM and CDR2 is ANQGSEA in the germline V gene. The DNA of the CDR3 is TGCAGCGTCGTAACACAGGTCCCATCCTACGAGCAGTACTTC. This codes for CSVVTQVPSYEQYF.

This clone was seen only a few times. The chain links TRBV5-1 to TRBJ2-3; a possible D gene is TRBD2 (6 bases). The germline CDR1 and CDR2 sequences are SGHRS and YFSETQ. V was trimmed by 0 bases and J by 0 bases, leaving 11 bases between them. This CDR3 contains 16 residues. The CDR3 region is CASSLGGALSTDTQYF. The CDR3 DNA sequence: TGCGCCAGCAGCTTGGGCGGGGCCCTAAGCACAGATACGCAGTATTTT.

In this sample, this clone turned up a few times. The chain employs TRBV7-9 and TRBJ2-5; 7 bases match TRBD1. CDR3 length equals 14 residues. V lost 4 bases to trimming and J lost 7 bases; unmatched junction nucleotides: 9. Germline V gene lookup returns CDR1 SEHNR and CDR2 FQNEAQ (reference sequence). As DNA, the CDR3 is TGTGCCAGCAGCTCCGACAGGGAATTTCTGACCCAGTACTTC. The encoded protein is CASSSDREFLTQYF.

This clone was seen only a few times. This chain joins TRBV5-4 and TRBJ2-5, with 9 positions matching TRBD2. This CDR3 spans 15 amino acids. Per the germline V gene, CDR1 is SGHNT and CDR2 is YYREEE (reference sequence). Trimming removed 4 bases from V and 5 bases from J; junction bases left unmatched: 9. Here the CDR3 DNA reads TGTGCCAGCAGCCCCCGAGGCGGGGGGGCGGAGACCCAGTACTTC. Translating gives CASSPRGGGAETQYF. Filled out from reference TRBV5-4 and TRBJ2-5, the complete variable domain reads ETGVTQSPTHLIKTRGQQVTLRCSSQSGHNTVSWYQQALGQGPQFIFQYYREEENGRGNFPPRFSGLQFPNYSSELNVNALELDDSALYLCASSPRGGGAETQYFGPGTRLLVL.

This clone was seen a handful of times. The rearrangement joins TRBV4-1 to TRBJ1-5; 7 bases fit TRBD1. The ends lost 4 bases at V and 7 bases at J; junction bases unmatched: 4. The CDR3 extends over 13 amino acids. Germline values: CDR1 MGHRA, CDR2 YSYEKL. Here the CDR3 reads CASSPGQTQPQHF. In DNA form, the CDR3 reads TGCGCCAGCAGCCCGGGACAGACCCAGCCCCAGCATTTT.